This TCR beta chain is drawn from a study of shared clonotypes between healthy human individuals. The V gene's germline CDR1 is SGHNT and CDR2 YYREEE (reference sequence). J lost 6 bases, V lost 4 bases, and 11 bases had no gene match. The CDR3 extends over 17 amino acids. The authors ran the assay at deep level. The repertoire was sequenced with immunoSEQ multiplex PCR; TCRdb's copy has only in-frame clones and lacks some. The table shows about 490,000 clones, with 70% to 80% occurring only once. Each sample came from a Caucasian adult donor living in Nashville, Tennessee. The TCR was taken from a woman aged 35 to 49 in good health. Some clones in this sample may be carry-over from other donors' samples. This chain links TRBV5-4 with TRBJ2-5; TRBD2 matches 14 bases. The sample taken for sequencing was PBMCs. The CDR3 loop reads CASSLPGTSGRIQTQYF. As DNA, the CDR3 is TGTGCCAGCAGCCTGCCGGGGACTAGCGGGAGAATACAGACCCAGTACTTC.